The clone carrying this TCR beta chain was counted between two and nine times. Its cognate antigen is unknown. The entry originates in a study of cytomegalovirus exposure and HLA in healthy donors. Study-level findings and limits: Later on, an analysis tied 15,000 to 20,000 TCR beta sequences to HLA alleles at 0.05 false discovery rate. A later analysis linked a missense DCLRE1C variant to TCR beta V- and J-gene trimming. Investigators reported approximately 170 TCR beta chains as tied to cytomegalovirus. Judged likely to be a sequencing artifact was a cluster of highly shared sequence variants.

The CDR3 runs 13 residues. The germline V gene has CDR1 SGHTA and CDR2 FQGNSA. The V gene lost 1 base and the J gene lost 2 bases, with 5 bases spanning the gap. The primer mix had 60 Vbeta and 13 Jbeta primers. The table came from immunoSEQ multiplex PCR; TCRdb's copy has only in-frame clones and leaves some out. The table records about 150,000 clones, just under 70% of them present only once. The J gene is TRBJ2-5, the V gene TRBV7-2, with D unresolved. Sequenced sample: PBMCs. This clonotype was sampled from a man aged 55 to 69 in good health and CMV-seronegative. CDR3 region: CASSLVLQETQYF. CDR3 nucleotides: TGTGCCAGCAGCTTAGTTCTTCAAGAGACCCAGTACTTC.